This passage covers 30 T cell receptor beta chains from one sample sequenced in a study of T cell repertoires in cytomegalovirus infection. Their antigens remain unidentified. TCRdb itself ran the reads through MiXCR, one entry per CDR3 protein. Among about 830,000 distinct CDR3 sequences listed, approximately 32% were seen once. The sample here was cultured CD8+ T cells from PBMCs, taken from culture after CMV antigen stimulation. These receptors were collected from a human donor in good health (CMV status not recorded). Some clones in this sample may be carry-over from other donors' samples.

There are a few counts of this clonotype. This chain joins TRBV27 and TRBJ1-1; no reliable D call. CDR3 length equals 15 residues. Between the trimmed V and J ends, which lost 3 bases and 0 bases, there was a span of 11 bases. CDR1 MNHEY and CDR2 SMNVEV come from the germline V gene (reference sequence). Written as DNA, the CDR3 is TGTGCCAGCAGTTTCCGGGATTTCATGAACACTGAAGCTTTCTTT. This encodes CASSFRDFMNTEAFF.

The chain joins TRBV20-1 to TRBJ2-7, with D possibly matching TRBD2 (5 bases). V was shortened by 2 bases and J by 1 base, with 9 bases between the two germline ends. The germline gives CDR1 DFQATT, CDR2 SNEGSKA (reference sequence). The CDR3 is 13 residues long. CDR3 DNA sequence: TGCAGTGCTAGACTAGCTGAATCCTACGAGCAGTACTTC. This translates into CSARLAESYEQYF.

This chain connects TRBV7-6 to TRBJ1-1; the D gene is possibly TRBD1 (5 bases). V was cut by 5 bases and J by 8 bases, with 18 bases left in between. The CDR3 is 14 amino acids. From germline, CDR1 is SGHVS and CDR2 FNYEAQ. The CDR3: CASSDGTWRAEAFF. The CDR3 DNA is TGTGCCAGCAGCGATGGGACCTGGAGAGCCGAAGCTTTCTTT.

The CDR3 here is CASSSTEYQINYGYTF. CDR3 nucleotide sequence: TGTGCCAGCAGCTCCACGGAATACCAAATTAACTATGGCTACACCTTC. The V call is TRBV7-9, the J call TRBJ1-2; no reliable D call. Germline assignment: CDR1 SEHNR and CDR2 FQNEAQ (reference sequence). The CDR3 runs 16 residues. V lost 4 bases to trimming and J lost 1 base, with 16 bases between them.

The chain recombines TRBV29-1 with TRBJ1-5, with D unresolved. Germline CDR1 SQVTM, CDR2 ANQGSEA. The CDR3 is 12 amino acids. Between the trimmed V and J ends, which lost 4 bases and 6 bases, there was a span of 10 bases. The DNA for the CDR3 is TGCAGCGTTGCCGAGCCGGGTCAGCCCCAGCATTTT. Translated, it gives CSVAEPGQPQHF. Full variable domain (outside the CDR3, taken from reference TRBV29-1 and TRBJ1-5): SAVISQKPSRDICQRGTSLTIQCQVDSQVTMMFWYRQQPGQSLTLIATANQGSEATYESGFVIDKFPISRPNLTFSTLTVSNMSPEDSSIYLCSVAEPGQPQHFGDGTRLSIL.

The J gene is TRBJ2-5, the V gene TRBV9; 7 nucleotides match TRBD1. The CDR3 contains 15 residues. Unmatched junction bases numbered 4, after V lost 2 bases and J lost 0 bases. The germline CDR1 and CDR2 sequences are SGDLS and YYNGEE. The CDR3 DNA is TGTGCCAGCAGCGTCACAGGGGCGTACCAAGAGACCCAGTACTTC. Residues: CASSVTGAYQETQYF.

This clonotype was seen more than once but under ten times. The chain carries TRBV6-1 and TRBJ1-1; the D gene is possibly TRBD1 (6 bases). The CDR3 covers 20 residues. V lost 0 bases, J lost 2 bases, and 25 bases lay in between. The germline gives CDR1 MNHNS, CDR2 SASEGT. The CDR3 DNA is TGTGCCAGCAGTGAAGCGCTATACAGAGAGGGGGAACGGGTAAACACTGAAGCTTTCTTT. This codes for CASSEALYREGERVNTEAFF.

This clonotype was counted at least ten times. The chain combines TRBV7-2 with TRBJ1-5; D unresolved. CDR1 and CDR2 from the germline V gene are SGHTA and FQGNSA. Trimming took off 5 bases at V and 2 bases at J, with 10 bases between the two ends. The CDR3 has 14 amino acids. CDR3: CASSGSGGNQPQHF. CDR3 in DNA: TGTGCCAGCAGCGGATCTGGGGGCAATCAGCCCCAGCATTTT.

This rearrangement joins TRBV7-9 to TRBJ2-1; D perhaps matches TRBD1 (5 bases). The CDR3 has 14 amino acids. Trimming pared 7 bases from V and 3 bases from J, leaving 13 bases between. Germline-derived CDR1 and CDR2 are SEHNR and FQNEAQ (reference sequence). For the CDR3, the DNA is TGTGCCAGCACCGAGGAGCAGGGCTACAATGAGCAGTTCTTC. Translating gives CASTEEQGYNEQFF.

The chain is built from TRBV2 and TRBJ1-1, with D unresolved. The CDR3 is 15 amino acids. Germline assignment: CDR1 SNHLY and CDR2 FYNNEI. Trimming took off 1 base at V and 2 bases at J, with 11 bases between the two ends. CDR3 DNA: TGTGCCAGCAGTGAAGTCGGTGATGCCAACACTGAAGCTTTCTTT. It encodes CASSEVGDANTEAFF.

The rearrangement joins TRBV7-2 to TRBJ1-6; D might be TRBD1 (6 bases). V was pared by 5 bases and J by 4 bases, with 33 bases between. In germline, CDR1 is SGHTA, CDR2 FQGNSA. This CDR3 contains 22 residues. The CDR3 DNA is TGTGCCAGCAGCGTCGGGATTGGGGGCCTCAATATCTTAAGGTCATATAATTCACCCCTCCACTTT. This encodes CASSVGIGGLNILRSYNSPLHF.

This clonotype has more than one count but fewer than ten. The chain employs TRBV6-1 and TRBJ2-1; D tentatively fits TRBD1 or TRBD2 (5 bases each). The CDR3 contains 17 residues. V was shortened by 3 bases and J by 5 bases, with 20 bases between the two germline ends. Germline lookup yields CDR1 MNHNS and CDR2 SASEGT. The CDR3 sequence: CASSDKLGGGNNNEQFF. CDR3 sequence (DNA): TGTGCCAGCAGTGATAAGCTTGGGGGTGGGAATAACAATGAGCAGTTCTTC.

This clonotype was seen once. One junction end does not reproduce the germline sequence, and a read error may be involved. This chain connects TRBV7-8 to TRBJ2-5; D is ambiguous. CDR3 length: 13 residues. Per germline, CDR1 SGHVS and CDR2 FQNEAQ. This CDR3 is CVSSRPSKETQYF. For the CDR3, the DNA is TGTGTCAGCAGCCGACCCTCCAAGGAGACCCAGTACTTC.

The chain couples TRBV27 to TRBJ2-1; 9 bases agree with TRBD2. The V gene end was trimmed by 7 bases and the J gene end by 8 bases; junction bases not matched to a gene: 9. CDR3 length: 14 residues. Germline assignment: CDR1 MNHEY and CDR2 SMNVEV (reference sequence). This chain's CDR3 is CASTPGLAGHEQFF. The CDR3, as DNA: TGTGCCAGCACCCCGGGACTAGCCGGCCATGAGCAGTTCTTC.

This clonotype was recorded at least ten times. The rearrangement links TRBV7-2 to TRBJ2-5; D perhaps matches TRBD1 (7 bases). V was clipped by 5 bases and J by 2 bases, with 15 bases between them. Germline V CDR1 and CDR2: SGHTA, FQGNSA. This CDR3 contains 15 residues. CDR3 residues: CASSAGTAPQETQYF. For the CDR3, the DNA is TGTGCCAGCAGCGCGGGGACAGCGCCTCAAGAGACCCAGTACTTC.

In its sample, this clonotype was seen a few times. This chain's CDR3 is CASSSEGGNRQPQHF. CDR3 nucleotides: TGTGCCAGCAGCTCGGAGGGGGGTAACCGTCAGCCCCAGCATTTT. The V call is TRBV7-9, the J call TRBJ1-5, with TRBD1 as a possible D gene (6 bases). V was pared by 4 bases and J by 6 bases, with 16 bases between. The CDR3 has 15 amino acids. Germline lookup yields CDR1 SEHNR and CDR2 FQNEAQ (reference sequence). Full variable domain (missing parts from reference TRBV7-9 and TRBJ1-5): DTGVSQNPRHKITKRGQNVTFRCDPISEHNRLYWYRQTLGQGPEFLTYFQNEAQLEKSRLLSDRFSAERPKGSFSTLEIQRTEQGDSAMYLCASSSEGGNRQPQHFGDGTRLSIL.

The DNA of the CDR3 is TGTGCCAGCAGCTTGGATGCAGTAACCACCGGGGAGCTGTTTTTT. Translated: CASSLDAVTTGELFF. The J gene is TRBJ2-2, the V gene TRBV5-4, with D uncertain. The germline V gene has CDR1 SGHNT and CDR2 YYREEE (reference sequence). Trimming took off 0 bases at V and 4 bases at J, with 10 bases between the two ends. The CDR3 contains 15 residues.

The J gene is TRBJ1-1, the V gene TRBV6-1; 7 nucleotides match TRBD1. J was trimmed by 6 bases and V by 2 bases; bases with no gene match: 6. This CDR3 is 14 amino acids long. CDR1 is MNHNS, CDR2 SASEGT, per germline. The chain's CDR3 is CASSEWRGTAEAFF. CDR3 coding DNA: TGTGCCAGCAGTGAATGGAGGGGGACAGCTGAAGCTTTCTTT.

In this sample, this clonotype turned up many times. The V and J genes are TRBV25-1 and TRBJ2-7; TRBD1 aligns across 8 bases. Per germline, CDR1 MGHDK and CDR2 SYGVNS. The V segment lost 6 bases and the J segment 6 bases; nucleotides outside the gene matches: 25. The CDR3 has 19 amino acids. The CDR3 sequence: CASSAPGTGTFVTYVEQYF. CDR3 nucleotide sequence: TGTGCCAGCAGCGCCCCAGGGACAGGTACGTTTGTGACCTACGTCGAGCAGTACTTC.

This clonotype was recorded a few times. This chain joins TRBV6-5 and TRBJ2-4; unclear D gene. This CDR3 has 11 amino acids. The V end lost 0 bases, the J end lost 7 bases, and 1 base lay between the germline ends. CDR1 is MNHEY and CDR2 is SVGAGI in the germline V gene. The CDR3 protein is CASSYSNIQYF. The CDR3 region has the DNA TGTGCCAGCAGTTACTCCAACATTCAGTACTTC.

The V call is TRBV6-1, the J call TRBJ1-5; D unresolved. The CDR3 is 15 amino acids. Germline lookup yields CDR1 MNHNS and CDR2 SASEGT. The V end was cut by 7 bases, the J end by 2 bases, with 15 bases between. DNA of the CDR3: TGTGCCAGCACTAGAACCTTCGGAGGCAATCAGCCCCAGCATTTT. Translating gives CASTRTFGGNQPQHF.

There are many counts of this clonotype. The V call is TRBV4-2, the J call TRBJ2-2, with D tentatively TRBD1 (6 bases). The V and J ends lost 1 base and 1 base respectively, with 10 bases between them. Germline loops: CDR1 LGHNA, CDR2 YNFKEQ. The CDR3 contains 16 residues. The chain's CDR3 is CASSQGDRMNTGELFF. In DNA, the CDR3 is TGTGCCAGCAGCCAAGGTGACAGGATGAACACCGGGGAGCTGTTTTTT.

Comments on this clonotype: A much larger clone lies one base from this, so it may be a read error. This rearrangement joins TRBV9 to TRBJ2-3, with TRBD2 identical over 9 bases. From germline, CDR1 is SGDLS and CDR2 YYNGEE. The CDR3 runs to 14 residues. The V segment lost 2 bases and the J segment 4 bases; nucleotides outside the gene matches: 2. DNA of the CDR3: TGTGCCAGCAGCGTCGGGACTAGCCCAGATACGCAGTATTTT. This codes for CASSVGTSPDTQYF.

Comment on this clonotype: One junction end does not reproduce the germline sequence, and a read error may be involved. The rearrangement joins TRBV7-6 to TRBJ2-7; a weak D match, TRBD1 (6 bases). The V gene's germline CDR1 is SGHVS and CDR2 FNYEAQ. The CDR3 sequence is 16 residues long. This CDR3 is CVSSLLAADSSYEQYF. CDR3 nucleotide sequence: TGTGTCAGCAGCTTACTCGCAGCGGACAGTTCCTACGAGCAGTACTTC.

The chain joins TRBV7-9 to TRBJ1-1; TRBD1 matches 9 bases. This CDR3 has 16 residues. Germline loops: CDR1 SEHNR, CDR2 FQNEAQ (reference sequence). Trimming cost V 4 bases and J 3 bases; bases outside gene matches: 9. Here the CDR3 reads CASSSTGTGRHTEAFF. The CDR3 bases are TGTGCCAGCAGCTCCACCGGGACAGGGCGCCACACTGAAGCTTTCTTT.

This clonotype was recorded only once. The rearrangement links TRBV25-1 to TRBJ2-1; D is tentatively TRBD1 or TRBD2 (7 bases each). Trimming pared 4 bases from V and 3 bases from J, leaving 13 bases between. CDR3 length: 15 residues. Germline assignment: CDR1 MGHDK and CDR2 SYGVNS. The CDR3 DNA follows: TGTGCCAGCAGTGCCCAGGGGGGGGTCTACAATGAGCAGTTCTTC. Its protein product is CASSAQGGVYNEQFF.

This clonotype showed up just once. The CDR3 DNA follows: TGCAGTGCTCCTAGCAGTTATGGCTACACCTTC. Translated: CSAPSSYGYTF. The chain employs TRBV20-1 and TRBJ1-2; D is undetermined. The CDR3 extends over 11 amino acids. Germline CDR1 and CDR2: DFQATT and SNEGSKA (reference sequence). Trimming removed 5 bases from V and 5 bases from J, with 9 bases in between.

A few counts support this clonotype. The chain joins TRBV4-2 to TRBJ2-4, with a possible D match to TRBD2 (6 bases). Germline-derived CDR1 and CDR2 are LGHNA and YNFKEQ. Between the trimmed V and J ends, which lost 0 bases and 4 bases, there was a span of 19 bases. The CDR3 sequence is 18 residues long. CDR3 DNA: TGTGCCAGCAGCCAAGATCTGAGTTATGGGGGGAATAAAAACATTCAGTACTTC. Its translation: CASSQDLSYGGNKNIQYF.

The rearrangement links TRBV6-2 or TRBV6-3 to TRBJ1-1; 7 bases map to TRBD1. The CDR3 consists of 14 residues. The ends lost 7 bases at V and 4 bases at J; junction bases unmatched: 9. CDR1 is MNHEY, CDR2 SVGEGT, per germline. CDR3 loop: CASNDRALTTEAFF. The CDR3 DNA reads TGTGCCAGCAACGACAGGGCCCTTACCACTGAAGCTTTCTTT.

This chain uses TRBV27 with TRBJ1-2; possibly TRBD1 for D (5 bases). Germline V gene lookup returns CDR1 MNHEY and CDR2 SMNVEV (reference sequence). The CDR3 extends over 13 amino acids. With 5 bases removed from V and 4 bases from J, the gap between germline ends came to 11 bases. The DNA for the CDR3 is TGTGCCAGCAGTCAGGGTTGGTCCTATGGCTACACCTTC. Encoded protein: CASSQGWSYGYTF.